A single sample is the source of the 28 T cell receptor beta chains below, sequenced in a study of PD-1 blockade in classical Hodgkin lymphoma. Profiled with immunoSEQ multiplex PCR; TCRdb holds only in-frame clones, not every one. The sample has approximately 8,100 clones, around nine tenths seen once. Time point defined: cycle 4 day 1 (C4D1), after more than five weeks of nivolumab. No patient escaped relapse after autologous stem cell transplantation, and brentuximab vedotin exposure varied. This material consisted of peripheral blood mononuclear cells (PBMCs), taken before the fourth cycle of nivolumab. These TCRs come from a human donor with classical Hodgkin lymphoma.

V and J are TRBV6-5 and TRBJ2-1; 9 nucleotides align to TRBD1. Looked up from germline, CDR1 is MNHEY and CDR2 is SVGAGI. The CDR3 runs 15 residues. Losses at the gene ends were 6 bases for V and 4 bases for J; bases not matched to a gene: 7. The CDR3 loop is CASSPDRGGYNEQFF. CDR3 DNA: TGTGCCAGCAGCCCGGACAGGGGAGGATACAATGAGCAGTTCTTC.

Here the CDR3 DNA reads TGTGCCAGCTCACCACTCGAGGGTGAAAAACTGTTTTTT. This translates into CASSPLEGEKLFF. The rearrangement joins TRBV18 to TRBJ1-4; D call uncertain. The V gene lost 1 base and the J gene lost 7 bases, with 7 bases spanning the gap. Germline V gives CDR1 KGHSH, CDR2 LQKENI. The CDR3 consists of 13 residues.

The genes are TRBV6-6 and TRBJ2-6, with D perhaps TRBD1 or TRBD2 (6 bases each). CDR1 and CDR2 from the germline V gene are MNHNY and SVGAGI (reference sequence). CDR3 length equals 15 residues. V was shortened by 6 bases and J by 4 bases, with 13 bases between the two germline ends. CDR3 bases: TGTGCCAGCAGCCCGGAGGGGGTCGGGGCCAACGTCCTGACTTTC. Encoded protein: CASSPEGVGANVLTF.

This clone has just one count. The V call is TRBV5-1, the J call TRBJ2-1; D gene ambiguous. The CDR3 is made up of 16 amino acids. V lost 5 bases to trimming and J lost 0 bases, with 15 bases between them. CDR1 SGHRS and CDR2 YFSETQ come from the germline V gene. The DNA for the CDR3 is TGCGCCAGCAGAATCGCCCCGGTGAGCTCCTACAATGAGCAGTTCTTC. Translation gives CASRIAPVSSYNEQFF. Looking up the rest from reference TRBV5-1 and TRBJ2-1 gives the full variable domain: KAGVTQTPRYLIKTRGQQVTLSCSPISGHRSVSWYQQTPGQGLQFLFEYFSETQRNKGNFPGRFSGRQFSNSRSEMNVSTLELGDSALYLCASRIAPVSSYNEQFFGPGTRLTVL.

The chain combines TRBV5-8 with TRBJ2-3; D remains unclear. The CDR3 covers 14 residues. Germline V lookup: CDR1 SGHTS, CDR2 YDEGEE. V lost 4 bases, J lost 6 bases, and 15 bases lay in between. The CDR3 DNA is TGTGCCAGCAGCCCCCAAAACTACGGGGATACGCAGTATTTT. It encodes CASSPQNYGDTQYF. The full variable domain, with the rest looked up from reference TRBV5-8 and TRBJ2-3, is EAGVTQSPTHLIKTRGQQATLRCSPISGHTSVYWYQQALGLGLQFLLWYDEGEERNRGNFPPRFSGRQFPNYSSELNVNALELEDSALYLCASSPQNYGDTQYFGPGTRLTVL.

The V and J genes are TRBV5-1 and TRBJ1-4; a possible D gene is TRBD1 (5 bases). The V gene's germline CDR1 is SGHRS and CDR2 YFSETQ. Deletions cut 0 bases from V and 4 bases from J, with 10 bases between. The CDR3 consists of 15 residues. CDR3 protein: CASSLAGPGNEKLFF. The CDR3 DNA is TGCGCCAGCAGCTTGGCAGGGCCTGGTAATGAAAAACTGTTTTTT.

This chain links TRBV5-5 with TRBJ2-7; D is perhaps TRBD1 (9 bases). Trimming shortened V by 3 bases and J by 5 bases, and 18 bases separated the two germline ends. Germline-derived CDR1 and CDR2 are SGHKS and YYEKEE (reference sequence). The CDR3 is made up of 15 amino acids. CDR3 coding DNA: TGTGCCAGCAGCTCGCACAGGGGGCGGGGGGACGAGCAGTACTTC. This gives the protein CASSSHRGRGDEQYF.

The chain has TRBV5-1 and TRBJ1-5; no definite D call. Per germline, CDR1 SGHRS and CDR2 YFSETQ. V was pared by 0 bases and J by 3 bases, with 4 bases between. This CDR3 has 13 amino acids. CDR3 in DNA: TGCGCCAGCAGCTTGGATATCAATCAGCCCCAGCATTTT. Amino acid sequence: CASSLDINQPQHF.

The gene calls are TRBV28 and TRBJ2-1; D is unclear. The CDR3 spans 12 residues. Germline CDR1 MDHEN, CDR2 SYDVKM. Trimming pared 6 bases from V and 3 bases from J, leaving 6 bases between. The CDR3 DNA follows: TGTGCCAGCAGCTGGTACTACAATGAGCAGTTCTTC. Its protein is CASSWYYNEQFF. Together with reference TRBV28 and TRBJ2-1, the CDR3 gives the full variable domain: DVKVTQSSRYLVKRTGEKVFLECVQDMDHENMFWYRQDPGLGLRLIYFSYDVKMKEKGDIPEGYSVSREKKERFSLILESASTNQTSMYLCASSWYYNEQFFGPGTRLTVL.

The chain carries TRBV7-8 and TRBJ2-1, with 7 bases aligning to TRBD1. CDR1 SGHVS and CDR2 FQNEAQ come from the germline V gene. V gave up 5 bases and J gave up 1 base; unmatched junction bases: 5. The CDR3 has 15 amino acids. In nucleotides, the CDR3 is TGTGCCAGCAGCGTGGGACAGAGTTCCTACAATGAGCAGTTCTTC. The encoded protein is CASSVGQSSYNEQFF.

CDR3 residues: CASGPGQMNTGELFF. The CDR3 DNA is TGTGCCAGCGGACCGGGACAGATGAACACCGGGGAGCTGTTTTTT. The gene calls are TRBV9 and TRBJ2-2; TRBD1 matches at 7 bases. With 7 bases clipped from V and 1 base from J, the junction kept 7 bases outside the gene matches. Looked up from germline, CDR1 is SGDLS and CDR2 is YYNGEE. The CDR3 runs to 15 residues.

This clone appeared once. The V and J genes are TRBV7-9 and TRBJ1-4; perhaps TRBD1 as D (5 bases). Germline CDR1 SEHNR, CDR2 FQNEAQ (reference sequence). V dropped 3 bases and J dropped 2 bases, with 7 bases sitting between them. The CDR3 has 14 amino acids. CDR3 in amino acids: CASSLGRTNEKLFF. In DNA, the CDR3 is TGTGCCAGCAGCTTGGGACGGACTAATGAAAAACTGTTTTTT. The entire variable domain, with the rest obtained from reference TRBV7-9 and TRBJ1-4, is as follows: DTGVSQNPRHKITKRGQNVTFRCDPISEHNRLYWYRQTLGQGPEFLTYFQNEAQLEKSRLLSDRFSAERPKGSFSTLEIQRTEQGDSAMYLCASSLGRTNEKLFFGSGTQLSVL.

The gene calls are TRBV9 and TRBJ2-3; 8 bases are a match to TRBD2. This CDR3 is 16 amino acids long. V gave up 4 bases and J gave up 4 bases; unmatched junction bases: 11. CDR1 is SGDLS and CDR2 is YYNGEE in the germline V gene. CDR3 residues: CASSPPTSVGADTQYF. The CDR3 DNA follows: TGTGCCAGCAGCCCCCCGACTAGCGTGGGGGCAGATACGCAGTATTTT.

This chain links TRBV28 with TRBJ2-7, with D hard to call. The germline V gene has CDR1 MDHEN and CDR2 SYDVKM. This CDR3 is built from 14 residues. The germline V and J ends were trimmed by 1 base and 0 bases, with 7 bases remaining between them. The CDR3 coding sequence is TGTGCCAGCAGTTTATTAAGGGTCTCCTACGAGCAGTACTTC. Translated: CASSLLRVSYEQYF.

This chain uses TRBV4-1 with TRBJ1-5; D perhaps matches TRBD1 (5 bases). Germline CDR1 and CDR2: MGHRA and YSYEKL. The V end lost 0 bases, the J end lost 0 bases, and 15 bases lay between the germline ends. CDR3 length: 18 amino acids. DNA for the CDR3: TGCGCCAGCAGCCAAGATTTTTGGGGGATGGATAGCAATCAGCCCCAGCATTTT. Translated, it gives CASSQDFWGMDSNQPQHF.

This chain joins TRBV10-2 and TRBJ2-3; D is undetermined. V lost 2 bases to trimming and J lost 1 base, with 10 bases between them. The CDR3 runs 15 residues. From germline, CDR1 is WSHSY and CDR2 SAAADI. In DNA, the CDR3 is TGCGCCAGCAGTGAGAGGAGTACTCGCACAGATACGCAGTATTTT. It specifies CASSERSTRTDTQYF.

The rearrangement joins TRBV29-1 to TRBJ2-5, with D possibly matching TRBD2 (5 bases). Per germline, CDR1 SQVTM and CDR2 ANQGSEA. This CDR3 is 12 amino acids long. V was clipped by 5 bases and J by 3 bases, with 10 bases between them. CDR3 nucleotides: TGCAGCGTTCGAGGGTCGGAAGAGACCCAGTACTTC. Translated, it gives CSVRGSEETQYF.

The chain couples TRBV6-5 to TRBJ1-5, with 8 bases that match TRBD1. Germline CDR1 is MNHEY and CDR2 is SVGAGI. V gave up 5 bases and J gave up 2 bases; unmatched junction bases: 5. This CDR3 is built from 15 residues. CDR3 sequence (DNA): TGTGCCAGCAGTATGGACAGGGCGGGCAATCAGCCCCAGCATTTT. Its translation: CASSMDRAGNQPQHF.

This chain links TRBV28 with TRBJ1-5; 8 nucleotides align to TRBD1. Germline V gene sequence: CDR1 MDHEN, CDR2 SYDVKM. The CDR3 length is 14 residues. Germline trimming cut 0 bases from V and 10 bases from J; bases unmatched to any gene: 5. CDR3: CASSLWTGVEPQHF. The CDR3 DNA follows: TGTGCCAGCAGTTTATGGACAGGGGTGGAACCCCAGCATTTT.

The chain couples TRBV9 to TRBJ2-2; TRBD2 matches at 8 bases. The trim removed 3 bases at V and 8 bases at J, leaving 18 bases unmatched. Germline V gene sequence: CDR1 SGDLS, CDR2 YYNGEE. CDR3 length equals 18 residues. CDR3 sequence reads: CASSAPGRGLGVDGELFF. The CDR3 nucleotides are TGTGCCAGCAGCGCCCCGGGTCGGGGACTAGGCGTGGATGGGGAGCTGTTTTTT.

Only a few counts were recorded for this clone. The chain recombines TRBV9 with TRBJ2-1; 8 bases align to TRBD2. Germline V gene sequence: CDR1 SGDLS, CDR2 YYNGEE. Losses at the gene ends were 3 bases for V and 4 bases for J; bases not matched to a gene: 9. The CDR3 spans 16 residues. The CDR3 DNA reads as TGTGCCAGCAGCGCTCCCGGGACTAGTCCATACAATGAGCAGTTCTTC. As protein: CASSAPGTSPYNEQFF.

The CDR3 is CASSNRDRVEAKNIQYF. CDR3 DNA sequence: TGTGCCAGCAGCAACCGGGACAGGGTAGAGGCCAAAAACATTCAGTACTTC. V gene TRBV21-1 combines with J gene TRBJ2-4; the tabulated D call, TRBD1, remains unverified against the DNA. TRBV21-1 is a documented pseudogene. CDR3 length: 17 residues.

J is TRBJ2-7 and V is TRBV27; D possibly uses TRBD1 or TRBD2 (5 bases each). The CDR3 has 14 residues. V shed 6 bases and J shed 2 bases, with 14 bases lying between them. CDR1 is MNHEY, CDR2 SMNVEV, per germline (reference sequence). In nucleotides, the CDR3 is TGTGCCAGCAGCCCTTCCCGGGGCCCCTACGAGCAGTACTTC. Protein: CASSPSRGPYEQYF.

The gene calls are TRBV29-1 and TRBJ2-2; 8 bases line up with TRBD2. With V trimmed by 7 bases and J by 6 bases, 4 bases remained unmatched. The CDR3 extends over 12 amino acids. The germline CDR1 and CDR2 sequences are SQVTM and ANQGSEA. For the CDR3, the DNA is TGCAGCGCCCCAGCGGGAGCCGGGGAGCTGTTTTTT. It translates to CSAPAGAGELFF.

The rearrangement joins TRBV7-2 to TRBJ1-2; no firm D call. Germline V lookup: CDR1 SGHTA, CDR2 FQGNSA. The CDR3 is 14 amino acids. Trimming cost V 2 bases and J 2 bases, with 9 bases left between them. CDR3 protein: CASSLHHANYGYTF. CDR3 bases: TGTGCCAGCAGCTTACACCATGCGAACTATGGCTACACCTTC.

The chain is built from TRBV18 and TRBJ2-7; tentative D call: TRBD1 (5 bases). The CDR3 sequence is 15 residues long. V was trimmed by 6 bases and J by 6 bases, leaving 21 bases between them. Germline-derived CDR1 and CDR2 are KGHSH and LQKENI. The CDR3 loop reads CASSPLHKITGEQYF. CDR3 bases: TGTGCCAGCTCCCCCCTGCACAAAATCACAGGCGAGCAGTACTTC.

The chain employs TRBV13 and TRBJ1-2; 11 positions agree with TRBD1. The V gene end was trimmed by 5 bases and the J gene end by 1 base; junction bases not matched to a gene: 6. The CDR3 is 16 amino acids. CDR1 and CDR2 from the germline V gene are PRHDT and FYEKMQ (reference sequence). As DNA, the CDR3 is TGTGCCAGCAGCCATCCCGGGACAGGGGGTAACTATGGCTACACCTTC. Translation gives CASSHPGTGGNYGYTF.

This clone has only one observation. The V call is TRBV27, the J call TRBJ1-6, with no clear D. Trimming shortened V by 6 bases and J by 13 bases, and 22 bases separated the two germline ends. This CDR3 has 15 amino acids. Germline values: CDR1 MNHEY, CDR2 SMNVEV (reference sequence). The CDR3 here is CASRLGNVQFSPLHF. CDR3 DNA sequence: TGTGCCAGCAGGTTAGGGAACGTCCAATTTTCGCCCCTCCACTTT.